This is a list of T cell receptor beta chains from one sample in a study of metastatic and nonmetastatic thyroid tumors. TCRdb re-clonotyped the PCR reads via MiXCR. The table includes some 90,000 clones, about 9.1% detected once. Sample: blood. These receptors all stem from a female donor with papillary thyroid cancer or a benign thyroid nodule (not recorded which). Some clones in this sample may be carry-over from other donors' samples. The CDR3 runs from the conserved cysteine through the conserved F or W. D genes are given only for firm matches. Clone size is not always given. Where it is, it says once, few, many or a class for expanded clones.

d_call j_call clone_size v_call cdr3_aa cdr3_nt
. TRBJ2-3 . TRBV5-5 CASSLDPGSTDTQYF TGTGCCAGCAGCTTAGACCCGGGGAGCACAGATACGCAGTATTTT
TRBD1 TRBJ2-2 many TRBV12-3/TRBV12-4 CATRTGWSGELFF TGTGCCACACGGACAGGGTGGAGCGGGGAGCTGTTTTTT
TRBD1 TRBJ2-2 . TRBV10-1 CASSGTGNTGELFF TGCGCCAGTTCCGGGACAGGGAACACCGGGGAGCTGTTTTTT
TRBD1 TRBJ2-7 many TRBV5-1 CASSLGTGAYEQYF TGCGCCAGCAGCTTGGGGACAGGGGCCTACGAGCAGTACTTC
TRBD2 TRBJ2-3 many TRBV28 CASANGGTGSKDTQYF TGTGCCAGCGCCAACGGGGGGACGGGTTCAAAAGATACGCAGTATTTT
. TRBJ2-7 many TRBV19 CASSIDPRGVGEQYF TGTGCCAGTAGTATAGATCCTAGAGGGGTCGGCGAGCAGTACTTC
TRBD1 TRBJ1-2 many TRBV11-2 CASSSLRQGRLGYTF TGTGCCAGCAGCTCCCTTAGACAGGGTCGCTTGGGCTACACCTTC
TRBD1 TRBJ1-1 many TRBV20-1 CSAPPTGKSAEAFF TGCAGTGCCCCACCGACAGGGAAGAGCGCTGAAGCTTTCTTT
TRBD2 TRBJ2-7 many TRBV6-1 CASSESGTSDGQYF TGTGCCAGCAGTGAGTCCGGGACTAGCGACGGGCAGTACTTC
TRBD1 TRBJ1-1 many TRBV7-7 CASSSATGEDTEAFF TGTGCCAGCAGCTCAGCGACAGGGGAAGACACTGAAGCTTTCTTT
. TRBJ2-6 . TRBV28 CASSLTNAGTNVLTF TGTGCCAGCAGTTTAACGAATGCTGGGACCAACGTCCTGACTTTC
. TRBJ2-3 many TRBV11-1 CASSLANWESTDTQYF TGTGCCAGCAGCTTAGCGAACTGGGAGAGCACAGATACGCAGTATTTT
. TRBJ2-7 few TRBV6-5 CASSYSTVYEQYF TGTGCCAGCAGTTACTCGACGGTGTACGAGCAGTACTTC